The 25 T cell receptor gamma chains below come from one sample, sequenced in a study of gamma delta lymphoproliferative disorders and STAT genes. PBMCs from patients and controls supplied the genomic DNA for sequencing. TCRdb re-processed the multiplex PCR reads via CATT. The table records 5,000 or so gamma-chain clones, around 8% of them present only once. Material: blood. These receptors all come from a human donor in good health.

This clone is judged medium-sized. The V gene is TRGV9, the J gene TRGJ1 or TRGJ2. TCRdb does not report a J gene; here it was assigned by matching the DNA to germline references. CDR1 is GITISATS and CDR2 is ISYDGTV in the germline V gene (reference sequence). The CDR3 contains 11 residues. V was pared by 11 bases and J by 4 bases, with 8 bases of the junction left unmatched. The CDR3 bases are TGTGCCTCGAGGGGATATTATAAGAAACTCTTT. It specifies CASRGYYKKLF.

A word on this clone: Because the CDR3's place on the DNA is in doubt, the DNA is left out and the CDR3 is given as listed by TCRdb. The V segment is TRGV8, and no J call was made. The CDR3 is 16 residues long, counting both termini. Germline CDR1 VENAVY, CDR2 YDSYNSRV. CDR3 residues: CATWAYRALLAVEQHF.

By sample share, this clone is medium-sized. The genes are TRGV2 and TRGJ1 or TRGJ2. Matching the DNA to germline supplied the J gene, which TCRdb does not give. CDR3 length equals 13 residues. In germline, CDR1 is EGSNGY, CDR2 YDSYNSKV. V was clipped by 2 bases and J by 3 bases; unmatched bases: 4. The CDR3 here is CATWDVTYYKKLF. DNA for the CDR3: TGTGCCACCTGGGACGTTACTTATTATAAGAAACTCTTT.

This clone was picked up many times. This same CDR3 is encoded by further DNA sequences in the sample. Here the CDR3 reads CATWDRRGGYYKKLF. CDR3 coding DNA: TGTGCCACCTGGGACAGGCGTGGAGGATATTATAAGAAACTCTTT. The rearrangement links TRGV3 to TRGJ1 or TRGJ2. No J gene is reported in TCRdb; it was inferred here by comparing the DNA with germline. This CDR3 spans 15 amino acids. Germline CDR1 VTNTFY, CDR2 YDVSTARD (reference sequence). The trim removed 0 bases at V and 4 bases at J, leaving 9 bases unmatched.

The V call is TRGV2, the J call TRGJ1 or TRGJ2. TCRdb lists no J gene, so it was determined here by aligning the DNA to germline. V lost 4 bases and J lost 5; bases outside the gene matches: 11. Germline CDR1 reads EGSNGY; CDR2 reads YDSYNSKV. The CDR3 is 14 residues long. CDR3 residues: CATWEPRADYKKLF. CDR3 nucleotide sequence: TGTGCCACCTGGGAACCCCGAGCAGATTATAAGAAACTCTTT.

This clone was found many times. This sequence joins TRGV9 and TRGJ1 or TRGJ2. TCRdb gives no J gene; it was assigned here by matching the DNA to germline. The CDR3 is 9 amino acids. Germline V gives CDR1 GITISATS, CDR2 ISYDGTV (reference sequence). With 3 bases clipped from V and 12 bases from J, the junction kept 2 bases outside the gene matches. The CDR3 here is CALWEPKLF. CDR3 in DNA: TGTGCCTTGTGGGAGCCGAAACTCTTT.

This clone was counted at least ten times. This chain links TRGV9 with TRGJ1 or TRGJ2. TCRdb does not report a J gene; here it was assigned by matching the DNA to germline references. The CDR3 consists of 11 residues. J gave up 11 bases and V 2 bases, and 6 bases lay outside the gene matches. Per germline, CDR1 GITISATS and CDR2 ISYDGTV (reference sequence). The CDR3 region has the DNA TGTGCCTTGTGGGAGGCCCTACAGAAACTCTTT. This gives the protein CALWEALQKLF.

This clone qualifies as medium-sized (0.01 to 0.1%). This chain joins TRGV9 and TRGJ1 or TRGJ2. TCRdb carries no J gene annotation; the J gene was assigned here by matching the DNA with germline. CDR1 GITISATS and CDR2 ISYDGTV come from the germline V gene (reference sequence). J lost 3 bases, V lost 12 bases, and 11 bases had no gene match. This CDR3 contains 12 residues. CDR3 DNA: TGTGCCCCGATCGGAGGTTATTATAAGAAACTCTTT. It translates to CAPIGGYYKKLF.

By share, this clone counts as medium-sized. This chain connects TRGV9 to TRGJ1 or TRGJ2. As TCRdb names no J gene, one was assigned here on the basis of a DNA match to germline. With V trimmed by 2 bases and J by 0 bases, 4 bases remained unmatched. There are 14 residues in the CDR3. Per germline, CDR1 GITISATS and CDR2 ISYDGTV (reference sequence). Here the CDR3 reads CALWEALNYYKKLF. The CDR3 DNA is TGTGCCTTGTGGGAGGCGTTGAATTATTATAAGAAACTCTTT.

By sample fraction, this clone is medium-sized (0.01 to 0.1%). This sample includes further DNA sequences coding for the same CDR3. V usage is TRGV4 and J usage is TRGJ1 or TRGJ2. Here the J gene was assigned by germline matching of the DNA, as TCRdb has none. Germline-derived CDR1 and CDR2 are EGSTGY and YDSYTSSV. V gave up 0 bases and J gave up 0 bases; unmatched junction bases: 2. The CDR3 is 14 residues long. The CDR3 DNA sequence: TGTGCCACCTGGGATGGGCCGAATTATTATAAGAAACTCTTT. Amino acid sequence: CATWDGPNYYKKLF.

Sample share makes this clone medium-sized. This chain connects TRGV8 to TRGJ1 or TRGJ2. The J gene is not listed in TCRdb, so it was assigned here from a DNA match to germline. Per germline, CDR1 VENAVY and CDR2 YDSYNSRV. CDR3 length equals 12 residues. Unmatched junction bases numbered 2, after V lost 3 bases and J lost 3 bases. CDR3 region: CATWDFYYKKLF. The CDR3 nucleotides are TGTGCCACCTGGGATTTTTATTATAAGAAACTCTTT.

This clone was seen a few times. The chain employs TRGV4 and TRGJ1 or TRGJ2. The J gene, missing from TCRdb, was assigned here through DNA to germline matching. The CDR3 runs 10 residues. Unmatched junction bases numbered 6, after V lost 12 bases and J lost 4 bases. Germline CDR1 is EGSTGY and CDR2 is YDSYTSSV. CDR3 sequence (DNA): TGTGCCGCGCGATATTATAAGAAACTCTTT. This sequence encodes CAARYYKKLF.

This clone was counted many times. Other DNA sequences in the sample encode the same CDR3. V usage is TRGV2 and J usage is TRGJ1 or TRGJ2. The J gene was not available in TCRdb and was assigned here by matching the DNA to germline segments. The CDR3 has 14 amino acids. The J segment lost 0 bases and the V segment lost 1 base, leaving 3 bases of the junction unmatched. Germline values: CDR1 EGSNGY, CDR2 YDSYNSKV. The CDR3, as DNA: TGTGCCACCTGGGACGGTTCGAATTATTATAAGAAACTCTTT. This translates into CATWDGSNYYKKLF.

In this sample, this clone is medium-sized. The J segment was not called; the V segment is TRGV2. CDR3 length: 10 residues. Germline V lookup: CDR1 EGSNGY, CDR2 YDSYNSKV. CDR3 amino acids: CATWDGLKLF. The CDR3 DNA is TGTGCCACCTGGGACGGGCTAAAACTCTTT.

This clone has a handful of counts. The chain has TRGV5 and TRGJ1 or TRGJ2. TCRdb records no J gene; here it was assigned by comparing the DNA to germline. The CDR3 is 17 residues long. The ends lost 0 bases at V and 4 bases at J; junction bases unmatched: 15. CDR1 and CDR2 (germline): VINAFY, YDVSNSKD. CDR3: CATWDRQGNYQYYKKLF. In DNA, the CDR3 is TGTGCCACCTGGGACAGGCAAGGAAACTACCAATATTATAAGAAACTCTTT.

The chain carries TRGV8 and TRGJ1 or TRGJ2. Here the J gene came from matching the DNA to germline, since TCRdb omits it. V dropped 3 bases and J dropped 10; count of bases not matched to a gene: 9. CDR1 and CDR2 (germline): VENAVY, YDSYNSRV. The CDR3 has 12 amino acids. CDR3 DNA: TGTGCCACCTGGGATTTAACCGGGAAGAAACTCTTT. Translating gives CATWDLTGKKLF.

By sample fraction, this clone is medium-sized. The chain is built from TRGV2 and TRGJ1 or TRGJ2. TCRdb leaves out the J gene; it was filled in here by matching the DNA to germline. This CDR3 is built from 15 residues. Germline-derived CDR1 and CDR2 are EGSNGY and YDSYNSKV. Trimming at V came to 0 bases and at J to 0 bases, leaving 5 bases not matched to a gene. The CDR3 region is CATWDGPQNYYKKLF. The DNA for the CDR3 is TGTGCCACCTGGGACGGGCCTCAGAATTATTATAAGAAACTCTTT.

This clone is classed as medium-sized (0.01 to 0.1%). The CDR3 region is CATWSSGSYKKLF. The CDR3 bases are TGTGCCACCTGGAGTTCTGGGAGTTATAAGAAACTCTTT. The J gene is TRGJ1 or TRGJ2, the V gene TRGV4. The J gene is absent in TCRdb and was assigned here via DNA matching to germline. Per germline, CDR1 EGSTGY and CDR2 YDSYTSSV. Trimming removed 6 bases from V and 6 bases from J; junction bases left unmatched: 11. This CDR3 contains 13 residues.

In this sample, this clone is medium-sized. This chain links TRGV4 with TRGJ1 or TRGJ2. The J gene, not given by TCRdb, was assigned here from a germline match of the nucleotide sequence. The CDR3 covers 14 residues. Per the germline V gene, CDR1 is EGSTGY and CDR2 is YDSYTSSV. Trimming removed 1 base from V and 4 bases from J; junction bases left unmatched: 7. CDR3 bases: TGTGCCACCTGGGATGGCTCTCTCTATTATAAGAAACTCTTT. This translates into CATWDGSLYYKKLF.

The V call is TRGV5, the J call TRGJ1 or TRGJ2. Assignment of the J gene here rests on matching the DNA to germline, because TCRdb gives none. V was pared by 2 bases and J by 11 bases, with 9 bases of the junction left unmatched. CDR1 VINAFY and CDR2 YDVSNSKD come from the germline V gene. The CDR3 has 12 residues. The CDR3 sequence is CATWDTRPEKLF. In nucleotides, the CDR3 is TGTGCCACCTGGGACACGCGACCAGAGAAACTCTTT.

In its sample, this clone is medium-sized. The V gene is TRGV5, the J gene TRGJ1 or TRGJ2. The J gene, not given by TCRdb, was assigned here from a germline match of the nucleotide sequence. The ends lost 4 bases at V and 2 bases at J; junction bases unmatched: 5. The length of the CDR3 is 13 residues. Germline CDR1 is VINAFY and CDR2 is YDVSNSKD. The CDR3 here is CATWERHYYKKLF. DNA for the CDR3: TGTGCCACCTGGGAAAGGCATTATTATAAGAAACTCTTT.

By sample fraction, this clone is medium-sized. CDR3 amino acids: CATWDGLVRYYKKLF. The CDR3 region has the DNA TGTGCCACCTGGGACGGGCTGGTAAGATATTATAAGAAACTCTTT. The V call is TRGV2, the J call TRGJ1 or TRGJ2. TCRdb records no J gene; here it was assigned by comparing the DNA to germline. The CDR3 contains 15 residues. In germline, CDR1 is EGSNGY, CDR2 YDSYNSKV. The junction had 9 bases not matched to a gene; V was cut back by 0 bases and J by 4 bases.

This clone qualifies as medium-sized. This chain uses TRGV11 with TRGJ1 or TRGJ2. Since TCRdb gives no J gene, matching the DNA to germline was used here to assign it. TRGV11 is an open reading frame whose function is uncertain. This CDR3 is 14 amino acids long. V was clipped by 0 bases and J by 5 bases; unmatched bases: 4. The CDR3, as DNA: TGTGCCTGCTGGATTAGGCACGGGGATTATAAGAAACTCTTT. It codes for CACWIRHGDYKKLF.

In this sample, this clone is medium-sized (0.01 to 0.1%). The chain joins TRGV5 to TRGJP1. The J gene, missing from TCRdb, was assigned here through DNA to germline matching. The ends lost 0 bases at V and 4 bases at J; junction bases unmatched: 5. The CDR3 totals 15 residues. Per the germline V gene, CDR1 is VINAFY and CDR2 is YDVSNSKD. CDR3: CATWDRPGTGWFKIF. CDR3 bases: TGTGCCACCTGGGACAGGCCGGGCACTGGTTGGTTCAAGATATTT.

Ten or more counts support this clone. J gene calling gave no result, while the V gene is TRGV4. This CDR3 has 10 residues. Germline CDR1 EGSTGY, CDR2 YDSYTSSV. The DNA for the CDR3 is TGTGCCACCTGGGGGCCCTGGGGACTCTTT. Encoded protein: CATWGPWGLF.